The 7 T cell receptor beta chains below all came from one sample that was sequenced in a study of blood T cell repertoires in COVID-19. Method: immunoSEQ multiplex PCR; TCRdb's copy keeps in-frame clones and lacks some. The data hold roughly 87,000 clones, with 86% observed a single time. The sequencing input was peripheral blood. These receptors were collected from a middle-aged man with active COVID-19.

This clone was recorded only once. V is TRBV19 and J is TRBJ2-2, with D unclear. CDR1 and CDR2 from the germline V gene are LNHDA and SQIVND (reference sequence). V shed 2 bases and J shed 1 base, with 5 bases lying between them. There are 14 residues in the CDR3. CDR3 residues: CASSISRNTGELFF. The CDR3 bases are TGTGCCAGTAGTATATCCAGGAACACCGGGGAGCTGTTTTTT.

The CDR3 DNA reads as TGTGCCAGCAGCCCCTTAGCGGGAGGGCCCGTAGATACGCAGTATTTT. Translation: CASSPLAGGPVDTQYF. This rearrangement joins TRBV7-2 to TRBJ2-3; 11 nucleotides match TRBD2. V was pared by 5 bases and J by 5 bases, with 9 bases of the junction left unmatched. Germline CDR1 is SGHTA and CDR2 is FQGNSA. The CDR3 is made up of 16 amino acids.

The chain joins TRBV6-4 to TRBJ2-3; 13 bases map to TRBD2. Losses at the gene ends were 4 bases for V and 7 bases for J; bases not matched to a gene: 8. Per germline, CDR1 MRHNA and CDR2 SNTAGT. The CDR3 sequence is 16 residues long. The DNA for the CDR3 is TGTGCCAGCAGTGTTTCCGGGACTAGCGGGATGAATACGCAGTATTTT. This encodes CASSVSGTSGMNTQYF.

The rearrangement links TRBV19 to TRBJ2-3; TRBD1 matches at 9 bases. This CDR3 is built from 15 residues. Germline CDR1 LNHDA, CDR2 SQIVND (reference sequence). J gave up 6 bases and V 6 bases, and 10 bases lay outside the gene matches. The CDR3 region has the DNA TGTGCCAGTAGGGACAGGGGTGGCTCCGCGGATACGCAGTATTTT. Its translation is CASRDRGGSADTQYF. Together with reference TRBV19 and TRBJ2-3, the CDR3 gives the full variable domain: DGGITQSPKYLFRKEGQNVTLSCEQNLNHDAMYWYRQDPGQGLRLIYYSQIVNDFQKGDIAEGYSVSREKKESFPLTVTSAQKNPTAFYLCASRDRGGSADTQYFGPGTRLTVL.

The chain is built from TRBV29-1 and TRBJ2-1; D is perhaps TRBD1 (6 bases). V dropped 6 bases and J dropped 4 bases, with 19 bases sitting between them. CDR1 SQVTM and CDR2 ANQGSEA come from the germline V gene. The CDR3 runs 15 residues. CDR3 loop: CSVTSGVTRYNEQFF. The CDR3 bases are TGCAGCGTGACCTCAGGGGTCACTAGGTACAATGAGCAGTTCTTC.

The V and J genes are TRBV5-3 and TRBJ2-1; TRBD2 matches at 8 bases. TRBV5-3 is an ORF, with its function uncertain. The CDR3 extends over 17 amino acids. After removal of 3 bases from V and 3 bases from J, the junction contained 11 bases not matched to a gene. Here the CDR3 reads CARSSRGRTGVYNEQFF. CDR3 bases: TGTGCCAGAAGCTCCCGCGGGAGGACGGGGGTCTACAATGAGCAGTTCTTC.

J is TRBJ1-5 and V is TRBV4-2; 7 nucleotides line up with TRBD1. Germline assignment: CDR1 LGHNA and CDR2 YNFKEQ. The CDR3 covers 18 residues. The J segment lost 0 bases and the V segment lost 3 bases, leaving 11 bases of the junction unmatched. CDR3 region: CASSHNRDSPFSNQPQHF. CDR3 in DNA: TGTGCCAGCAGCCACAACCGGGACAGCCCCTTTAGCAATCAGCCCCAGCATTTT.